The text below deals with one T cell receptor (beta chain). Seattle researchers signed up patients amid active infection and tracked them longitudinally. Methods used by the authors: Reference gene primer amplification gave estimated nucleated cell counts. Produced via immunoSEQ multiplex PCR; TCRdb's table is partial and in-frame only. That table supplies the V and J calls and clone size; D and trimming were determined from the DNA. The table shows under 400,000 clones, with 80% to 90% occurring only once. The CDR3 is made up of 12 amino acids. CDR1 is SQVTM and CDR2 is ANQGSEA in the germline V gene. V was shortened by 6 bases and J by 3 bases, with 12 bases between the two germline ends. The sample belongs to a study of blood T cell repertoires in COVID-19. Study summary: The United States, Italy and Spain provided the acute and convalescent COVID-19 samples. PBMCs, B-cell-depleted T cells, or T cells provided the cDNA or gDNA that made up the material.

The chain has TRBV29-1 and TRBJ2-7, with D tentatively TRBD1 (5 bases). Input material: peripheral blood. The sequence derives from a woman in her 30s with COVID-19, enrolled during active disease. The CDR3 loop is CSVRPRDYEQYF. In DNA form, the CDR3 reads TGCAGCGTGCGCCCCAGGGACTACGAGCAGTACTTC.